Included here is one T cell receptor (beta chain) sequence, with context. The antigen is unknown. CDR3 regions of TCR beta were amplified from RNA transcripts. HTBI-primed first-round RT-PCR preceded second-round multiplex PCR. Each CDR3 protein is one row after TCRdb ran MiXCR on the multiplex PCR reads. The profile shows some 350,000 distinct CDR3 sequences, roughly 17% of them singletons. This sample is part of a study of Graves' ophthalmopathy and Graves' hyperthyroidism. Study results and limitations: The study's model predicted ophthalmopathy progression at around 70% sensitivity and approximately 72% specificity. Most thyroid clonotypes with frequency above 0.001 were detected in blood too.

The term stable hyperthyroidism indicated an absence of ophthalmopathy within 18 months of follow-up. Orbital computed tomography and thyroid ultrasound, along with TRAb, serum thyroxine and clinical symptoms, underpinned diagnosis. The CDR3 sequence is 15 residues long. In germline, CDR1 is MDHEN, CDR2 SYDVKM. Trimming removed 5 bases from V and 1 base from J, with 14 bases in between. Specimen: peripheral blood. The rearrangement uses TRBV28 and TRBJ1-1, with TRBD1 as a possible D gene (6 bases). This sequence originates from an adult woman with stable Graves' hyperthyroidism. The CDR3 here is CASSRPGVENTEAFF. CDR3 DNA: TGTGCCAGCAGTCGCCCAGGGGTTGAGAACACTGAAGCTTTCTTT.